These T cell receptor beta chains were read from a single sample in a study of T cells after yellow fever vaccination. Each CDR3 protein is one row after TCRdb ran MiXCR on the 5' RACE reads. The repertoire consists of 500,000 to 550,000 distinct CDR3 sequences, with roughly 22% occurring once and the leading ten covering around 16%. Sequenced material: PBMCs, taken about 20 days after the first yellow fever vaccination. These receptors all stem from a man between 18 and 35 years old who received the YFV17D yellow fever vaccine. The CDR3 runs from the conserved cysteine through the conserved F or W. D genes are given only for firm matches. Rows give clone size only sometimes, using once, few, many, or a class for an expanded clone.

-	TRBJ2-6	-	TRBV20-1	TGCAGTGCTAGAGATCTACGCTCTGGGGCCAACGTCCTGACTTTC	CSARDLRSGANVLTF
few	TRBJ2-5	-	TRBV7-3	TGTGCCAGCTCCCTGGGGGGGCGCTTGGAGACCCAGTACTTC	CASSLGGRLETQYF
-	TRBJ2-7	TRBD2	TRBV5-1	TGCGCCAGCAGATTCAGGGAGGGACTTTACGAGCAGTACTTC	CASRFREGLYEQYF
-	TRBJ2-5	-	TRBV4-1	TGCGCCAGCAGCCCCTCCAGGTGGGGGGCCGAAGAGACCCAGTACTTC	CASSPSRWGAEETQYF
-	TRBJ2-5	-	TRBV6-5	TGTGCCAGCAGTTCCGACGCCGGGGCCCGAGAGACCCAGTACTTC	CASSSDAGARETQYF
-	TRBJ2-1	TRBD2	TRBV6-1	TGTGCCAGCAATAGACTAGCGGGGGCCTCGGATGAGCAGTTCTTC	CASNRLAGASDEQFF
-	TRBJ1-3	-	TRBV7-2	TGTGCCAGCAGCGCCCGGACTTCTGGAAACACCATATATTTT	CASSARTSGNTIYF
many	TRBJ2-1	TRBD2	TRBV6-4	TGTGCCAGCAGTGACTCAAGCGGGGGGAACAATGAGCAGTTCTTC	CASSDSSGGNNEQFF
many	TRBJ2-3	-	TRBV7-3	TGCGCCAGCAGCTTGGCGGGGCCCACAGATACGCAGTATTTT	CASSLAGPTDTQYF
-	TRBJ2-1	-	TRBV12-3/TRBV12-4	TGTGCCGCCCGGGCTGGAGGTGTTGATGAGCAGTTCTTC	CAARAGGVDEQFF
-	TRBJ1-5	-	TRBV20-1	TGCAGTGGAGGACGGGCTGATCAGCCCCAGCATTTT	CSGGRADQPQHF
few	TRBJ2-2	-	TRBV6-2/TRBV6-3	TGTGCCAGCATGCACTGGGGGAGGCCCACCGGGGAGCTGTTTTTT	CASMHWGRPTGELFF
few	TRBJ1-2	TRBD1	TRBV7-2	TGTGCCAGCAGCCATCGGACAGGGGGCGCCGAGGGCTACACCTTC	CASSHRTGGAEGYTF
-	TRBJ2-1	-	TRBV7-3	TGTGCCAGCAGCTCCCCCTTGCACAATGAGCAGTTCTTC	CASSSPLHNEQFF
few	TRBJ1-5	TRBD1	TRBV20-1	TGCAGTGCTATCCCGTATGGACAGGAATATCAGCCCCAGCATTTT	CSAIPYGQEYQPQHF
few	TRBJ2-1	-	TRBV6-1	TGTGCCAGCGGGGGGTCTAGGAACAATGAGCAGTTCTTC	CASGGSRNNEQFF
few	TRBJ2-7	TRBD1	TRBV7-9	TGTGCCAGCAGCTGGGACAGGGGAATTTACGAGCAGTACTTC	CASSWDRGIYEQYF
-	TRBJ2-7	-	TRBV7-2	TGTGCCAGCAGCTTAGGACCCGGGACCGAGCAGTACTTC	CASSLGPGTEQYF
-	TRBJ2-1	-	TRBV6-2/TRBV6-3	TGTGCCAGCAGTTACCGACGGGTAGGGAACAATGAGCAGTTCTTC	CASSYRRVGNNEQFF
-	TRBJ1-1	TRBD1	TRBV7-2	TGTGCCAGCAGCAAAGACAGGGGAGTTTGGTTCACTGAAGCTTTCTTT	CASSKDRGVWFTEAFF
few	TRBJ2-3	-	TRBV28	TGTGCCAGCACCGCAGGGAGGTACACAGATACGCAGTATTTT	CASTAGRYTDTQYF
many	TRBJ1-5	TRBD1	TRBV4-1	TGTGCCAGCAGCCAAGACAGGGGGCGAGGTCAGCCCCAGCATTTT	CASSQDRGRGQPQHF
few	TRBJ2-1	-	TRBV12-3/TRBV12-4	TGTGCCAGCAGTCCCGGGAAGGAGCAGTTCTTC	CASSPGKEQFF
few	TRBJ1-6	TRBD1	TRBV2	TGTGCCAGCAGCCCGACAGGGGCCCGCTACGTAACCAATTCACCCCTCCACTTT	CASSPTGARYVTNSPLHF
-	TRBJ2-2	-	TRBV12-3/TRBV12-4	TGTGCCAGCAGGGATCCCTCTAGGGCCACCGGGGAGCTGTTTTTT	CASRDPSRATGELFF
-	TRBJ2-3	TRBD2	TRBV6-5	TGTGCCAGCAGTTACACCGGGACTAGCGGGGGGGCCGGGGATACGCAGTATTTT	CASSYTGTSGGAGDTQYF
-	TRBJ1-2	-	TRBV5-1	TGCGCCAGCAGCCCCCCGAAGGCGGGTCGAGGCTACACCTTC	CASSPPKAGRGYTF
few	TRBJ2-1	TRBD1	TRBV29-1	TGCAGCGTGGAAGGGGGCAGGGGCTCCTACAATGAGCAGTTCTTC	CSVEGGRGSYNEQFF
-	TRBJ1-6	-	TRBV7-2	TGTGCCAGCACCGTGGACGCGAATTCACCCCTCCACTTT	CASTVDANSPLHF
few	TRBJ2-2	TRBD1	TRBV5-1	TGCGCCAGCGGGGGGACAGGGATTGACACCGGGGAGCTGTTTTTT	CASGGTGIDTGELFF
-	TRBJ2-7	-	TRBV4-1	TGCGCCAGCAGCCAAGACCGCGCCTACGAGCAGTACTTC	CASSQDRAYEQYF
once	TRBJ2-2	-	TRBV20-1	TGCAGTGCCAAGGCCCCCAGGGCCGGGGAGCTGTTTTTT	CSAKAPRAGELFF
few	TRBJ2-7	-	TRBV7-9	TGTGCCAGCGGCGACCCAACTAGCTACGAGCAGTACTTC	CASGDPTSYEQYF
-	TRBJ2-1	-	TRBV5-5	TGTGCCAGCAGCTTTATGGGGGGAACCTACAATGAGCAGTTCTTC	CASSFMGGTYNEQFF
-	TRBJ2-7	-	TRBV5-1	TGCGCCAGCAGCTTGGCCCCAGGGGACGACTACGAGCAGTACTTC	CASSLAPGDDYEQYF
few	TRBJ1-2	TRBD1	TRBV6-5	TGTGCCAGCAGTTACTTGACAGGGTCAAACTATGGCTACACCTTC	CASSYLTGSNYGYTF
few	TRBJ2-1	-	TRBV7-6	TGTGCCAGCAGCTTATTACGAGGGGGGAGTTACAATGAGCAGTTCTTC	CASSLLRGGSYNEQFF
few	TRBJ2-7	TRBD1	TRBV14	TGTGCCAGCAGCCGCTTCGGGACAGGGGGCAACGAGCAGTACTTC	CASSRFGTGGNEQYF
-	TRBJ2-7	TRBD1	TRBV7-2	TGTGCCAGCAGCCGGACAGGGGGCGGAGGTTACGAGCAGTACTTC	CASSRTGGGGYEQYF
few	TRBJ2-1	-	TRBV29-1	TGCAGCGTAACCCCGGGCCTGAGCTCCTACAATGAGCAGTTCTTC	CSVTPGLSSYNEQFF
-	TRBJ2-1	TRBD2	TRBV6-5	TGTGCCAGCAGTTACTCGGGTAGCGGGGGGCTGTACAATGAGCAGTTCTTC	CASSYSGSGGLYNEQFF
-	TRBJ2-7	-	TRBV30	TGTGCCTGGCGTACCTTGGCGCACGGGGCTGGGGACGAGCAGTACTTC	CAWRTLAHGAGDEQYF
few	TRBJ2-2	-	TRBV9	TGTGCCAGCAGCCCTTACCGGCCCGGGGAGCTGTTTTTT	CASSPYRPGELFF
few	TRBJ1-1	-	TRBV7-9	TGTGCCAGCAGACTCGATGGGACTGAAGCTTTCTTT	CASRLDGTEAFF
many	TRBJ2-4	TRBD2	TRBV7-2	TGTGCCAGCAGCTTAGAAGCGGGGGGATTGGGGTACATTCAGTACTTC	CASSLEAGGLGYIQYF
few	TRBJ2-3	-	TRBV3-1	TGTGCCAGCAGCCAAGGCCAGGGGGGCGATACGCAGTATTTT	CASSQGQGGDTQYF
few	TRBJ2-7	-	TRBV7-2	TGTGCCAGCAGCTATTTGGACAGCTCCTACGAGCAGTACTTC	CASSYLDSSYEQYF
-	TRBJ2-5	-	TRBV7-9	TGTGCCAGCACCCCCAGGGACGGGGCGGAGACCCAGTACTTC	CASTPRDGAETQYF
once	TRBJ1-3	-	TRBV15	TGTGCCACCAGTCGTGTGAGCTCTGGAAACACCATATATTTT	CATSRVSSGNTIYF
few	TRBJ2-3	TRBD1	TRBV20-1	TGCAGTGCACTCGGGACAGAGAGCACAGATACGCAGTATTTT	CSALGTESTDTQYF
-	TRBJ2-3	TRBD2	TRBV6-2/TRBV6-3	TGTGCCAGCAGCGGACTAGGGAGCACAGATACGCAGTATTTT	CASSGLGSTDTQYF
-	TRBJ1-5	-	TRBV6-5	TGTGCCAGCAGTTATGGGGAGGGCAATCAGCCCCAGCATTTT	CASSYGEGNQPQHF
few	TRBJ2-1	-	TRBV6-2/TRBV6-3	TGTGCCAGCAGTTACTCGGAAGTGCCAATACGCAATGAGCAGTTCTTC	CASSYSEVPIRNEQFF
few	TRBJ1-5	TRBD1	TRBV7-2	TGTGCCAGCAGCTTATGGGGGACAGATAGCAATCAGCCCCAGCATTTT	CASSLWGTDSNQPQHF
-	TRBJ2-5	-	TRBV3-1	TGTGCCAGCGAGTCGAGATCTGGAGAGACCCAGTACTTC	CASESRSGETQYF
-	TRBJ2-3	-	TRBV7-3	TGTGCCAGCAGCATAAGGCCATTGGCCACAGATACGCAGTATTTT	CASSIRPLATDTQYF
few	TRBJ2-7	TRBD2	TRBV12-3/TRBV12-4	TGTGCCAGCAGTTTAAACGGGGGGGCCTACGAGCAGTACTTC	CASSLNGGAYEQYF
-	TRBJ1-2	-	TRBV7-9	TGTGCCAGCAGCTTCCAGGGAGGAGATGGCTACACCTTC	CASSFQGGDGYTF
-	TRBJ2-7	-	TRBV5-1	TGCGCCAGCAGCTTGGGGGCTAGATCCTACGAGCAGTACTTC	CASSLGARSYEQYF